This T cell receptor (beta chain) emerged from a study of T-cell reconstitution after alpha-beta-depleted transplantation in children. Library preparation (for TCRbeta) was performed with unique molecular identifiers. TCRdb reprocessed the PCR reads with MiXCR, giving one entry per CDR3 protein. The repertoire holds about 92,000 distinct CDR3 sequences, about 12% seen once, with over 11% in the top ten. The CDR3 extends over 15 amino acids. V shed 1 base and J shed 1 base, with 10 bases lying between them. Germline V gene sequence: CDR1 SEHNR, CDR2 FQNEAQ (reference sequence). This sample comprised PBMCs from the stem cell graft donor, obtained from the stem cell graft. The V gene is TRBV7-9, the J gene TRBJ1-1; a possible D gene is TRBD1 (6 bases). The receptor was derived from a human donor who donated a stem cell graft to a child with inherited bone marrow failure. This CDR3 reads CASSLVGARNTEAFF. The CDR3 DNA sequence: TGTGCCAGCAGCTTAGTGGGGGCGAGGAACACTGAAGCTTTCTTT.